The rows below give T cell receptor beta chains drawn from one sample of a study of T cell responses to AZD1222 COVID-19 vaccine. TCRdb's table, derived via immunoSEQ multiplex PCR, lists solely in-frame clones and lacks some. The sample lists around 85,000 clones, 80% to 90% occurring once. This specimen consisted of peripheral blood, obtained on day 0 of AZD1222 vaccination. These receptors all stem from an adult in good health. Each CDR3 is given with its conserved first and last residue. Some rows mark clone size as missing; the rest say once, few, many or name a class of expanded clone.

CDR3 protein,V gene,J gene,clone size
CASIAAGSYEQYF,TRBV5-1,TRBJ2-7,.
CASSLNPGDSTDTQYF,TRBV5-5,TRBJ2-3,.
CASSLAPGRTNEKLFF,TRBV7-2,TRBJ1-4,.
CASSFANAGNRAYSEQFF,TRBV7-9,TRBJ2-1,.
CASSLAGTVAYNEQFF,TRBV7-2,TRBJ2-1,.
CASSLIAGGRNNEQFF,TRBV5-1,TRBJ2-1,once
CASSVDPSGSYEQYF,TRBV9,TRBJ2-7,.
CASSLGGGSGNTIYF,TRBV5-6,TRBJ1-3,.
CAWTGGRLGGNRYGYTF,TRBV30,TRBJ1-2,once
CASSQVGTPSSYEQYF,TRBV4-1,TRBJ2-7,.
CACRASNQPQHF,TRBV30,TRBJ1-5,.
CASTTGGSGNTIYF,TRBV28,TRBJ1-3,.
CASSASPAYSYNEQFF,TRBV7-2,TRBJ2-1,.
CASSLAGGFNEQYF,TRBV7-9,TRBJ2-7,.
CASGSGLLGQETQYF,TRBV12-5,TRBJ2-5,.
CASGLVVPNIQYF,TRBV12-5,TRBJ2-4,.
CASRDDLNTEAFF,TRBV12-3/TRBV12-4,TRBJ1-1,once
CASRPRDYAYNEQFF,TRBV10-2,TRBJ2-1,.
CASSISRTSETDTQYF,TRBV19,TRBJ2-3,.
CASRRERSANQPQHF,TRBV6-5,TRBJ1-5,.
CASSTGTGYGYTF,TRBV5-1,TRBJ1-2,.
CASRQRDVYGYTF,TRBV2,TRBJ1-2,.
CASSTQGNTGELFF,TRBV6-5,TRBJ2-2,.
CASSPGGWTGFYEQYF,TRBV7-9,TRBJ2-7,once
CASSSGVYSYEQYF,TRBV11-2,TRBJ2-7,.
CASSNSPGRPGELFF,TRBV7-6,TRBJ2-2,once
CASSWTNNYGYTF,TRBV6-5,TRBJ1-2,.
CASDGYRGHGYTF,TRBV7-2,TRBJ1-2,.
CASSLSSNSNQPQHF,TRBV7-9,TRBJ1-5,few
CASSLMDGVQETQYF,TRBV5-6,TRBJ2-5,.
CAWSYGQGAGEQYF,TRBV30,TRBJ2-7,.
CASSEMDRESYNEQFF,TRBV2,TRBJ2-1,.
CASRKTSSDEQFF,TRBV5-1,TRBJ2-1,.
CASSRGSGGQFANTGELFF,TRBV19,TRBJ2-2,.
CASSLTHPPQGYGYTF,TRBV19,TRBJ1-2,.
CASSRLQGAQNYGYTF,TRBV5-8,TRBJ1-2,.
CSVESTTDTQYF,TRBV29-1,TRBJ2-3,.
CSVVTQTGLAFF,TRBV29-1,TRBJ1-1,.
CASSLAGAGGYTF,TRBV5-4,TRBJ1-2,.
CASSLSGYSYEQYF,TRBV7-2,TRBJ2-7,.
CASSLPTGGPQFF,TRBV11-3,TRBJ2-1,.
CASSAGRASEQYF,TRBV7-6,TRBJ2-7,.
CASSHRGFTEAFF,TRBV6-5,TRBJ1-1,.
CASSPQQGANTGELFF,TRBV18,TRBJ2-2,.
CASSLASGTYNEQFF,TRBV5-1,TRBJ2-1,once
CASSQMPSVGYEQYF,TRBV4-2,TRBJ2-7,once
CASSLLAASSYEQYF,TRBV6-2/TRBV6-3,TRBJ2-7,.
CASSLGDPMGYTF,TRBV7-9,TRBJ1-2,.
CASSGTENLGEQYF,TRBV3-1/TRBV3-2,TRBJ2-7,.
CASSLRGQSTYNEQFF,TRBV7-2,TRBJ2-1,.
CASSDTGLGYTF,TRBV6-4,TRBJ1-2,.